A single sample is the source of the 17 T cell receptor beta chains below, sequenced in a study of neurological immune-mediated disorders. Each CDR3 protein is one row after TCRdb ran MiXCR on the 5' RACE reads. Of about 52,000 distinct CDR3 sequences in the sample, roughly 3.5% were seen once. The specimen was PBMCs. The receptors originated from a man aged 30 to 39 with multiple sclerosis.

Concerning this clonotype: This clone may be a read error of a much larger clone one base away. V is TRBV9 and J is TRBJ2-7; TRBD2 agrees at 7 bases. This CDR3 has 15 residues. Germline V lookup: CDR1 SGDLS, CDR2 YYNGEE. As DNA, the CDR3 is TGTGCCAACAGCGCTGGGGGGGTCGGGGCCAACGAGCAGTACTTC. It codes for CANSAGGVGANEQYF.

A word on this clonotype: Just one base apart from a much larger clone, this may be a read error. This chain connects TRBV20-1 to TRBJ2-5; D gene uncertain. Germline V lookup: CDR1 DFQATT, CDR2 SNEGSKA (reference sequence). This CDR3 is 15 amino acids long. The CDR3 nucleotides are TGCAGTGCTAGAGAGAGCGAGAAGCCACAAGAGTCCCAGTACTTC. Amino acids: CSARESEKPQESQYF.

This clonotype was seen many times. The chain recombines TRBV14 with TRBJ2-7; 9 nucleotides match TRBD2. V gave up 5 bases and J gave up 0 bases; unmatched junction bases: 5. Germline lookup yields CDR1 SGHDN and CDR2 FVKESK. This CDR3 comprises 15 residues. CDR3 sequence (DNA): TGTGCCAGCAGCGCGGCGGGGGGGCCCTCCTACGAGCAGTACTTC. This translates into CASSAAGGPSYEQYF.

CDR3 in DNA: TGCGCCAGCAGCTCGGGTGGGGGAACCGGGGAGCTGTTTTTT. This gives the protein CASSSGGGTGELFF. The rearrangement uses TRBV5-1 and TRBJ2-2; D is tentatively TRBD1 or TRBD2 (5 bases each). CDR3 length: 14 amino acids. Germline CDR1 SGHRS, CDR2 YFSETQ. V lost 3 bases and J lost 5, with 11 bases in between.

This clonotype was counted at least ten times. V and J are TRBV5-4 and TRBJ2-7; 7 nucleotides agree with TRBD1. With V trimmed by 4 bases and J by 6 bases, 7 bases remained unmatched. CDR1 and CDR2 from the germline V gene are SGHNT and YYREEE (reference sequence). The CDR3 totals 13 residues. The CDR3 reads CASSTQTGFEQYF. Here the CDR3 DNA reads TGTGCCAGCAGCACCCAGACAGGGTTCGAGCAGTACTTC.

The chain uses TRBV6-2 or TRBV6-3 and TRBJ2-5; no clear D gene. Trimming shortened V by 2 bases and J by 5 bases, and 3 bases separated the two germline ends. Germline V gene lookup returns CDR1 MNHEY and CDR2 SVGEGT. This CDR3 is 11 amino acids long. The DNA for the CDR3 is TGTGCCAGCAGTTACAGCGAGACCCAGTACTTC. The encoded protein is CASSYSETQYF.

This clonotype was counted many times. The chain combines TRBV5-1 with TRBJ2-7; D gene uncertain. CDR1 is SGHRS and CDR2 is YFSETQ in the germline V gene. V was trimmed by 0 bases and J by 2 bases, leaving 9 bases between them. This CDR3 is 14 amino acids long. The CDR3 spells CASSLAGSTYEQYF. Written as DNA, the CDR3 is TGCGCCAGCAGCTTGGCGGGCTCAACCTACGAGCAGTACTTC.

The table lists this clonotype with many counts. The rearrangement joins TRBV4-1 to TRBJ2-7; a weak D match, TRBD1 (5 bases). Germline V gene sequence: CDR1 MGHRA, CDR2 YSYEKL. V lost 1 base and J 4 bases, leaving 14 bases between the germline ends. The CDR3 covers 15 residues. CDR3 sequence (DNA): TGCGCCAGCAGCCAAGGAGCAAGGGGCAATTACGAGCAGTACTTC. Its translation: CASSQGARGNYEQYF.

This clonotype was recorded many times. This chain uses TRBV4-1 with TRBJ1-2, with 7 bases aligning to TRBD1. With 5 bases clipped from V and 5 bases from J, the junction kept 17 bases outside the gene matches. Per the germline V gene, CDR1 is MGHRA and CDR2 is YSYEKL. This CDR3 has 17 amino acids. The CDR3 reads CASSLGGTVTGGYGYTF. CDR3 bases: TGCGCCAGCAGCTTAGGGGGGACAGTCACAGGTGGTTATGGCTACACCTTC.

The table lists this clonotype with many counts. The J gene is TRBJ2-1, the V gene TRBV14; perhaps TRBD1 as D (6 bases). The V gene lost 4 bases and the J gene lost 0 bases, with 10 bases spanning the gap. Germline CDR1 and CDR2: SGHDN and FVKESK. This CDR3 region has 15 residues. Here the CDR3 DNA reads TGTGCCAGCAGCCCAGGGGCCGGCTCCTACAATGAGCAGTTCTTC. Amino acid sequence: CASSPGAGSYNEQFF. Variable domain in full (rest from reference TRBV14 and TRBJ2-1): EAGVTQFPSHSVIEKGQTVTLRCDPISGHDNLYWYRRVMGKEIKFLLHFVKESKQDESGMPNNRFLAERTGGTYSTLKVQPAELEDSGVYFCASSPGAGSYNEQFFGPGTRLTVL.

Many counts were recorded for this clonotype. The chain uses TRBV20-1 and TRBJ2-3, with 8 bases that match TRBD2. Germline V gene lookup returns CDR1 DFQATT and CDR2 SNEGSKA (reference sequence). J gave up 2 bases and V 4 bases, and 11 bases lay outside the gene matches. The length of the CDR3 is 16 residues. This CDR3 is CSATGTSSGNTDTQYF. DNA for the CDR3: TGCAGTGCTACCGGGACTAGTAGCGGCAACACAGATACGCAGTATTTT.

A word on this clonotype: A much larger clone differs from this one at a single base, so this may be a read error. The chain couples TRBV20-1 to TRBJ1-1; a weak D match, TRBD1 (5 bases). Looked up from germline, CDR1 is DFQATT and CDR2 is SNEGSKA (reference sequence). The CDR3 is 11 amino acids. Trimming pared 5 bases from V and 7 bases from J, leaving 11 bases between. The CDR3 here is CSAERGSEAFF. CDR3 DNA: TGCAGTGCTGAAAGGGGAAGTGAAGCTTTCTTT.

The table lists this clonotype with many counts. The chain combines TRBV6-5 with TRBJ2-2; D may be TRBD2 (5 bases). Germline CDR1 MNHEY, CDR2 SVGAGI. Between the trimmed V and J ends, which lost 2 bases and 0 bases, there was a span of 13 bases. The CDR3 totals 17 residues. The CDR3, as DNA: TGTGCCAGCAGTTACGGGTCCAGCGGTACGAACACCGGGGAGCTGTTTTTT. Protein: CASSYGSSGTNTGELFF.

V is TRBV6-1 and J is TRBJ1-1; D remains unclear. The germline gives CDR1 MNHNS, CDR2 SASEGT. CDR3 size: 16 residues. The V gene lost 6 bases and the J gene lost 1 base, with 18 bases spanning the gap. The CDR3 nucleotides are TGTGCCAGCAGCCAAACGGAGGTCAGACCGAACACTGAAGCTTTCTTT. This encodes CASSQTEVRPNTEAFF.

This clonotype was found many times. This chain connects TRBV5-1 to TRBJ1-2; TRBD1 is a possible D gene (5 bases). In germline, CDR1 is SGHRS, CDR2 YFSETQ. With 5 bases removed from V and 5 bases from J, the gap between germline ends came to 13 bases. CDR3 size: 13 residues. The CDR3 protein is CASRGRVRYGYTF. The CDR3 DNA sequence: TGCGCCAGCAGGGGCAGGGTGCGTTATGGCTACACCTTC.

This clonotype came up many times. The genes are TRBV20-1 and TRBJ2-1; no definite D call. V was trimmed by 0 bases and J by 7 bases, leaving 16 bases between them. CDR3 length: 15 residues. The V gene's germline CDR1 is DFQATT and CDR2 SNEGSKA (reference sequence). The CDR3 here is CSARDPSVEFNEQFF. CDR3 bases: TGCAGTGCTAGAGATCCCAGCGTAGAGTTTAATGAGCAGTTCTTC.

This clonotype occurred many times. This chain joins TRBV11-2 and TRBJ2-7; TRBD2 agrees at 12 bases. The CDR3 totals 15 residues. Unmatched junction bases numbered 7, after V lost 4 bases and J lost 6 bases. Germline V lookup: CDR1 SGHAT, CDR2 FQNNGV. The CDR3 protein is CASSSRLAGVSEQYF. The CDR3 DNA reads as TGTGCCAGCAGCTCGCGACTAGCGGGAGTATCCGAGCAGTACTTC.